By sample fraction, the clone carrying this T cell receptor beta chain is medium-sized. Its antigen is currently unknown. Both 60 Vbeta primers and 13 Jbeta primers went into the PCR. The table came from immunoSEQ multiplex PCR; TCRdb's copy has only in-frame clones and leaves some out. The profile shows approximately 110,000 clones, approximately 15% of them singletons. These data come from a study of cytomegalovirus exposure and HLA in healthy donors. Whole-study results and caveats: The classifier reportedly diagnosed cytomegalovirus status with high sensitivity and specificity.

The V gene lost 5 bases and the J gene lost 0 bases, with 7 bases spanning the gap. This CDR3 contains 14 residues. The germline gives CDR1 KGHSH, CDR2 LQKENI. The receptor's source is a woman aged 18 to 35 in good health and CMV-seronegative. Sequencing was carried out using PBMCs. V and J are TRBV18 and TRBJ2-2, with D tentatively TRBD2 (6 bases). The CDR3 spells CASSGTSNTGELFF. As DNA, the CDR3 is TGTGCCAGCTCAGGGACTTCGAACACCGGGGAGCTGTTTTTT.